A selection of T cell receptor beta chains follows, all from one sample in a study of graft-versus-host responses after intestinal transplantation. Produced via immunoSEQ multiplex PCR; TCRdb's table is partial and in-frame only. Of about 17,000 clones in the sample, 60% to 85% were seen once. The specimen was ileum tissue, collected about 460 days after intestinal transplant. These receptors were obtained from a human patient who received an intestinal transplant, so some T cells may come from the graft donor. CDR3s include the opening cysteine and the closing phenylalanine or tryptophan. D genes are given only for firm matches. The size entry is marked missing in some rows and otherwise reads once, few, many or a size class.

j_gene: TRBJ1-5; abundance: NA; d_gene: NA; v_gene: TRBV6-6; CDR3nt: TGTGCCAGCAACTTAGCCCAGGTATATAGCAATCAGCCCCAGCATTTT; CDR3aa: CASNLAQVYSNQPQHF
j_gene: TRBJ2-1; abundance: few; d_gene: NA; v_gene: TRBV4-1; CDR3nt: TGCGCCAGCAGCCTTCCGTGGCGGAATGAGCAGTTCTTC; CDR3aa: CASSLPWRNEQFF
j_gene: TRBJ2-7; abundance: NA; d_gene: TRBD2; v_gene: TRBV28; CDR3nt: TGTGCCAGCAGTTTACTAGCGGGATACGAGCAGTACTTC; CDR3aa: CASSLLAGYEQYF
j_gene: TRBJ2-3; abundance: NA; d_gene: TRBD1; v_gene: TRBV5-6; CDR3nt: TGTGCCAGCAGCCCCAGGTACAGGGGGCTCCTTTATAGCACAGATACGCAGTATTTT; CDR3aa: CASSPRYRGLLYSTDTQYF
j_gene: TRBJ2-2; abundance: NA; d_gene: NA; v_gene: TRBV6-5; CDR3nt: TGTGCCAGCAGTTACGGTGGCACCGGGGAGCTGTTTTTT; CDR3aa: CASSYGGTGELFF
j_gene: TRBJ2-1; abundance: NA; d_gene: TRBD2; v_gene: TRBV6-5; CDR3nt: TGTGCCAGCAGTTATGCGGGGGGTGGCTACAATGAGCAGTTCTTC; CDR3aa: CASSYAGGGYNEQFF
j_gene: TRBJ1-1; abundance: few; d_gene: NA; v_gene: TRBV7-2; CDR3nt: TGTGCCAGCAGCTTCTCGAGGGGGTCTGAAGCTTTCTTT; CDR3aa: CASSFSRGSEAFF
j_gene: TRBJ2-7; abundance: NA; d_gene: NA; v_gene: TRBV4-3; CDR3nt: TGCGCCAGCAGCCAAGACCCCCCTAGGTGGAGTTCCTACGAGCAGTACTTC; CDR3aa: CASSQDPPRWSSYEQYF
j_gene: TRBJ2-7; abundance: NA; d_gene: TRBD1; v_gene: TRBV18; CDR3nt: TGTGCCAGCTCACCGGACAGGGGGCGATTTGAGCAGTACTTC; CDR3aa: CASSPDRGRFEQYF
j_gene: TRBJ1-6; abundance: NA; d_gene: NA; v_gene: TRBV10-1; CDR3nt: TGCGCCAGCAGTGAATTAGAAGGGAGAGCTAGGCCACCCCTCCACTTT; CDR3aa: CASSELEGRARPPLHF
j_gene: TRBJ1-2; abundance: NA; d_gene: TRBD1; v_gene: TRBV5-1; CDR3nt: TGCGCCAGCAGCCTGGACAGGGGGTTTGGCTACACCTTC; CDR3aa: CASSLDRGFGYTF
j_gene: TRBJ2-3; abundance: NA; d_gene: NA; v_gene: TRBV9; CDR3nt: TGTGCCAGCAGCGGGGGGGCTTTTAGCACAGATACGCAGTATTTT; CDR3aa: CASSGGAFSTDTQYF
j_gene: TRBJ2-7; abundance: NA; d_gene: TRBD2; v_gene: TRBV7-9; CDR3nt: TGTGCCAGCAGCGCAAGACTAGCGGGGGGCCCCTACGAGCAGTACTTC; CDR3aa: CASSARLAGGPYEQYF
j_gene: TRBJ2-5; abundance: NA; d_gene: NA; v_gene: TRBV9; CDR3nt: TGTGCCAGCAGCCCCCCTGGGGCCCAAGAGACCCAGTACTTC; CDR3aa: CASSPPGAQETQYF
j_gene: TRBJ2-5; abundance: NA; d_gene: TRBD2; v_gene: TRBV5-1; CDR3nt: TGCGCCAGCAGCGCCTCTAGCGGGCGGGGGGAGACCCAGTACTTC; CDR3aa: CASSASSGRGETQYF
j_gene: TRBJ2-7; abundance: few; d_gene: NA; v_gene: TRBV5-6; CDR3nt: TGTGCCAGCAGCCCTACCCTACCCTCCTACGAGCAGTACTTC; CDR3aa: CASSPTLPSYEQYF
j_gene: TRBJ1-2; abundance: NA; d_gene: TRBD1; v_gene: TRBV18; CDR3nt: TGTGCCAGCTCACGGACAGGTTCTAGAGGCTACACCTTC; CDR3aa: CASSRTGSRGYTF
j_gene: TRBJ1-2; abundance: NA; d_gene: NA; v_gene: TRBV6-1; CDR3nt: TGTGCCAGCAGTCACAGGGAAAACTATGGCTACACCTTC; CDR3aa: CASSHRENYGYTF
j_gene: TRBJ1-1; abundance: NA; d_gene: TRBD1; v_gene: TRBV5-7; CDR3nt: TGTGCCAGCAGCTTGGCACTGGGACAGGGAGTGAACACTGAAGCTTTCTTT; CDR3aa: CASSLALGQGVNTEAFF
j_gene: TRBJ2-5; abundance: NA; d_gene: NA; v_gene: TRBV6-1; CDR3nt: TGTGCCAGCAGTAGGGTTAATACCCAAGAGACCCAGTACTTC; CDR3aa: CASSRVNTQETQYF
j_gene: TRBJ1-6; abundance: NA; d_gene: NA; v_gene: TRBV7-8; CDR3nt: TGTGCCAGCAGCCTAGGGGGGAGTGGGTATAATTCACCCCTCCACTTT; CDR3aa: CASSLGGSGYNSPLHF
j_gene: TRBJ2-5; abundance: NA; d_gene: NA; v_gene: TRBV9; CDR3nt: TGTGCCAGCAGCCCAGGGACTCTTCAAGAGACCCAGTACTTC; CDR3aa: CASSPGTLQETQYF
j_gene: TRBJ1-2; abundance: NA; d_gene: NA; v_gene: TRBV6-6; CDR3nt: TGTGCCAGCGGGCCGATTACAGGGAACTATGGCTACACCTTC; CDR3aa: CASGPITGNYGYTF
j_gene: TRBJ1-2; abundance: NA; d_gene: TRBD1; v_gene: TRBV5-8; CDR3nt: TGTGCCAGCAGCTTGGCTACAGGGGGGGTGAGCTATGGCTACACCTTC; CDR3aa: CASSLATGGVSYGYTF
j_gene: TRBJ2-7; abundance: NA; d_gene: TRBD1; v_gene: TRBV7-3; CDR3nt: TGTGCCAGCAGCTTATGGGGCGGACAGGGCCCCTACGAGCAGTACTTC; CDR3aa: CASSLWGGQGPYEQYF
j_gene: TRBJ1-1; abundance: NA; d_gene: TRBD1; v_gene: TRBV10-3; CDR3nt: TGTGCCACCAACCAAATGGACAGGTTGAACACTGAAGCTTTCTTT; CDR3aa: CATNQMDRLNTEAFF
j_gene: TRBJ1-5; abundance: NA; d_gene: NA; v_gene: TRBV19; CDR3nt: TGTGCCAGTAGTAGGGGAGGGATAGACCAGCCCCAGCATTTT; CDR3aa: CASSRGGIDQPQHF
j_gene: TRBJ2-2; abundance: NA; d_gene: TRBD1; v_gene: TRBV4-1; CDR3nt: TGCGCCAGCAGACAGGGGGCCTCCGGGGAGCTGTTTTTT; CDR3aa: CASRQGASGELFF
j_gene: TRBJ2-2; abundance: NA; d_gene: NA; v_gene: TRBV5-1; CDR3nt: TGCGCCAGCAGCCCCACCCGGGCCACCGGGGAGCTGTTTTTT; CDR3aa: CASSPTRATGELFF
j_gene: TRBJ2-7; abundance: NA; d_gene: NA; v_gene: TRBV5-4; CDR3nt: TGTGCCAGCAGCTTGGACACCGGCTCCTACGAGCAGTACTTC; CDR3aa: CASSLDTGSYEQYF
j_gene: TRBJ2-7; abundance: NA; d_gene: TRBD1; v_gene: TRBV6-6; CDR3nt: TGTGCCAGCAGAAACCCGGGACAGGGGTACGAGCAGTACTTC; CDR3aa: CASRNPGQGYEQYF
j_gene: TRBJ2-7; abundance: NA; d_gene: TRBD2; v_gene: TRBV27; CDR3nt: TGTGCCAGCAGCGATGGGACTAGCGGCTACGAGCAGTACTTC; CDR3aa: CASSDGTSGYEQYF
j_gene: TRBJ2-7; abundance: NA; d_gene: NA; v_gene: TRBV6-1; CDR3nt: TGTGCCAGCAGTGAAGGTGTTGGAGACCCGAGTGAGCAGTACTTC; CDR3aa: CASSEGVGDPSEQYF
j_gene: TRBJ1-1; abundance: NA; d_gene: NA; v_gene: TRBV18; CDR3nt: TGTGCCAGCGCAACAAAGGCAGGGGCTAACACTGAAGCTTTCTTT; CDR3aa: CASATKAGANTEAFF
j_gene: TRBJ1-2; abundance: NA; d_gene: NA; v_gene: TRBV11-2; CDR3nt: TGTGCCAGCAGCTTAGGGGGGCCGGGACATCCGAACTATGGCTACACCTTC; CDR3aa: CASSLGGPGHPNYGYTF
j_gene: TRBJ1-6; abundance: NA; d_gene: NA; v_gene: TRBV7-2; CDR3nt: TGTGCCAGCAGCTTAGACTCGGCCTCTAATTCACCCCTCCACTTT; CDR3aa: CASSLDSASNSPLHF
j_gene: TRBJ2-7; abundance: NA; d_gene: NA; v_gene: TRBV2; CDR3nt: TGTGCCAGCAGCGGGCTCGGGGTCTACGAGCAGTACTTC; CDR3aa: CASSGLGVYEQYF
j_gene: TRBJ2-5; abundance: NA; d_gene: NA; v_gene: TRBV7-3; CDR3nt: TGTGCCAGCAGCGCCGCAAAAACCGAGACCCAGTACTTC; CDR3aa: CASSAAKTETQYF
j_gene: TRBJ2-5; abundance: once; d_gene: TRBD1; v_gene: TRBV2; CDR3nt: TGTGCCAGCAACGCCGGGACAGAGAAAGAGACCCAGTACTTC; CDR3aa: CASNAGTEKETQYF
j_gene: TRBJ2-6; abundance: NA; d_gene: NA; v_gene: TRBV9; CDR3nt: TGTGCCAGCAGCGTAGCGAGGATCTCTGGGGCCAACGTCCTGACTTTC; CDR3aa: CASSVARISGANVLTF
j_gene: TRBJ2-2; abundance: NA; d_gene: TRBD2; v_gene: TRBV9; CDR3nt: TGTGCCAGCAGCCACAGTAGCGGGAGTGGTATCGGGGAGCTGTTTTTT; CDR3aa: CASSHSSGSGIGELFF
j_gene: TRBJ2-3; abundance: NA; d_gene: TRBD1; v_gene: TRBV7-9; CDR3nt: TGTGCCAGCAGCTTCCAGATTACAGGGGGTGCAGATACGCAGTATTTT; CDR3aa: CASSFQITGGADTQYF
j_gene: TRBJ1-3; abundance: NA; d_gene: NA; v_gene: TRBV5-4; CDR3nt: TGTGCCAGCAGCCAGCCAAGCTCTGGAAACACCATATATTTT; CDR3aa: CASSQPSSGNTIYF
j_gene: TRBJ1-1; abundance: NA; d_gene: NA; v_gene: TRBV7-9; CDR3nt: TGTGCCAGCAGCTCCGGCGCGGTGCTCCCTGAAGCTTTCTTT; CDR3aa: CASSSGAVLPEAFF
j_gene: TRBJ2-3; abundance: NA; d_gene: NA; v_gene: TRBV4-1; CDR3nt: TGCGCCAGCAGCCAAGATAGGGGCAGGGGCTCAGATACGCAGTATTTT; CDR3aa: CASSQDRGRGSDTQYF
j_gene: TRBJ2-2; abundance: few; d_gene: TRBD1; v_gene: TRBV11-3; CDR3nt: TGTGCCAGCAGCGCAGGGACAGGGGGAACCGGGGAGCTGTTTTTT; CDR3aa: CASSAGTGGTGELFF
j_gene: TRBJ2-3; abundance: large; d_gene: TRBD2; v_gene: TRBV4-1; CDR3nt: TGCGCCAGCAGCCAGGGGACTAGCGGGGGGGCAGATACGCAGTATTTT; CDR3aa: CASSQGTSGGADTQYF
j_gene: TRBJ2-7; abundance: NA; d_gene: NA; v_gene: TRBV2; CDR3nt: TGTGCCAGCAGGACGGACGGCGACTACGAGCAGTACTTC; CDR3aa: CASRTDGDYEQYF
j_gene: TRBJ2-7; abundance: NA; d_gene: NA; v_gene: TRBV7-9; CDR3nt: TGTGCCAGCAGCTCCTCCCGGGCCAGCCTTCCACACTTC; CDR3aa: CASSSSRASLPHF
j_gene: TRBJ2-5; abundance: NA; d_gene: NA; v_gene: TRBV6-1; CDR3nt: TGTGCCAGCAGTGAAACCCGAAGAGAGACCCAGTACTTC; CDR3aa: CASSETRRETQYF
j_gene: TRBJ2-7; abundance: NA; d_gene: TRBD1; v_gene: TRBV6-1; CDR3nt: TGTGCCAGCAGTGAATGGGGACAGTTCGCCTACGAGCAGTACTTC; CDR3aa: CASSEWGQFAYEQYF